This passage covers 29 T cell receptor beta chains from one sample sequenced in a study of identical twins (dated by TCRdb to 2016 to 2017). The library was prepared using 5' RACE. Sequencing instrument: Illumina HiSeq 2000. TCRdb applied fastp at Q25 and MiXCR to the public reads, then kept only in-frame beta chains. Rows are unified per CDR3 protein, each entry keeping the most common DNA and genes. This sample comprises a few hundred thousand distinct CDR3 sequences, roughly 20% of them detected only once. Roughly 12% of the sample is taken by the ten largest. The sample comprised naive T cells sorted from blood. The cell subset or site label of this sample denotes: cells isolated with a human naive T-cell isolation kit. Source of these receptors: a man aged 45-65 years in good health.

This clonotype occurred many times. The J gene is TRBJ1-3, the V gene TRBV4-2, with 7 bases lining up with TRBD1. The CDR3 consists of 16 residues. Looked up from germline, CDR1 is LGHNA and CDR2 is YNFKEQ. V trimming: 1 base; J trimming: 4 bases; junction bases outside the gene matches: 7. CDR3 in DNA: TGTGCCAGCAGCCAAGTACAGGGGACCTTCGGAAACACCATATATTTT. It is translated as CASSQVQGTFGNTIYF.

This clonotype came up a few times. For the CDR3, the DNA is TGCAGTGCCCGGGGGACGGATCGAAAACTGTTTTTT. Protein product: CSARGTDRKLFF. The chain links TRBV20-1 to TRBJ1-4; D is perhaps TRBD1 (5 bases). The CDR3 spans 12 residues. Germline V gene data show CDR1 as DFQATT and CDR2 as SNEGSKA (reference sequence). V was clipped by 6 bases and J by 10 bases, with 15 bases between them.

The V and J genes are TRBV6-1 and TRBJ1-4; D ambiguous. CDR1 is MNHNS, CDR2 SASEGT, per germline. V was shortened by 1 base and J by 11 bases, with 8 bases between the two germline ends. This CDR3 contains 12 residues. CDR3 sequence (DNA): TGTGCCAGCAGTGAAGGGGCCTCCAAACTGTTTTTT. Its protein product is CASSEGASKLFF.

The genes are TRBV12-3 or TRBV12-4 and TRBJ1-1; D call uncertain. CDR3 length: 13 amino acids. The V and J ends lost 3 bases and 7 bases respectively, with 12 bases between them. The CDR3 coding sequence is TGTGCCAGCAGTTTTTATCGTCCAGATGAAGCTTTCTTT. Its translation: CASSFYRPDEAFF.

The table lists this clonotype with many counts. The chain carries TRBV5-1 and TRBJ2-5; 7 positions match TRBD2. V was pared by 4 bases and J by 3 bases, with 9 bases of the junction left unmatched. Germline V lookup: CDR1 SGHRS, CDR2 YFSETQ. The CDR3 length is 15 residues. The CDR3 DNA follows: TGCGCCAGCAGCCCTGGGAGGGGCAGGGAAGAGACCCAGTACTTC. Its translation is CASSPGRGREETQYF.

The rearrangement links TRBV5-6 to TRBJ1-1; 7 bases are shared with TRBD1. V was clipped by 0 bases and J by 3 bases; unmatched bases: 5. The CDR3 has 15 amino acids. Germline CDR1 reads SGHDT; CDR2 reads YYEEEE. The CDR3: CASSLGPQGDTEAFF. DNA of the CDR3: TGTGCCAGCAGCTTGGGCCCCCAGGGGGACACTGAAGCTTTCTTT.

This chain joins TRBV25-1 and TRBJ2-7; D tentatively reads TRBD1 or TRBD2 (5 bases each). Trimming stripped 4 bases from V and 4 bases from J, with 11 bases between. Germline V lookup: CDR1 MGHDK, CDR2 SYGVNS. CDR3 size: 13 residues. The CDR3, as DNA: TGTGCCAGCAGTGTCGGGGCAGAGTACGAGCAGTACTTC. As protein: CASSVGAEYEQYF.

This clonotype was seen a handful of times. The V and J genes are TRBV7-6 and TRBJ2-7; 8 nucleotides agree with TRBD1. Per germline, CDR1 SGHVS and CDR2 FNYEAQ. J lost 3 bases, V lost 0 bases, and 4 bases had no gene match. The CDR3 covers 15 residues. The CDR3 loop is CASSLAQGQGYEQYF. CDR3 nucleotide sequence: TGTGCCAGCAGCTTAGCCCAAGGACAGGGCTACGAGCAGTACTTC.

This clonotype was detected only a few times. The chain links TRBV9 to TRBJ1-1; 8 nucleotides align to TRBD1. Germline-derived CDR1 and CDR2 are SGDLS and YYNGEE. Trimming took 0 bases from V and 0 from J; bases not matched to a gene: 4. The CDR3 contains 16 residues. The CDR3 nucleotides read TGTGCCAGCAGCGTAGGACCAGGGGGCATGAACACTGAAGCTTTCTTT. It translates to CASSVGPGGMNTEAFF. Full variable domain (remainder filled in from reference TRBV9 and TRBJ1-1): DSGVTQTPKHLITATGQRVTLRCSPRSGDLSVYWYQQSLDQGLQFLIQYYNGEERAKGNILERFSAQQFPDLHSELNLSSLELGDSALYFCASSVGPGGMNTEAFFGQGTRLTVV.

The chain is built from TRBV6-1 and TRBJ2-1; 13 nucleotides match TRBD2. The junction had 3 bases not matched to a gene; V was cut back by 6 bases and J by 4 bases. CDR1 is MNHNS, CDR2 SASEGT, per germline. This CDR3 has 15 amino acids. The CDR3: CASRTSGRDYNEQFF. The CDR3, as DNA: TGTGCCAGCAGAACTAGCGGGAGGGATTACAATGAGCAGTTCTTC.

V usage is TRBV11-2 and J usage is TRBJ2-7; 9 positions match TRBD1. CDR3 length: 14 amino acids. V dropped 6 bases and J dropped 6; count of bases not matched to a gene: 9. CDR1 SGHAT and CDR2 FQNNGV come from the germline V gene. CDR3 sequence (DNA): TGTGCCAGCAGTACCGGGACAGGGAGCATCGAGCAGTACTTC. This gives the protein CASSTGTGSIEQYF.

The rearrangement uses TRBV27 and TRBJ1-1; D gene uncertain. This CDR3 contains 16 residues. Germline loops: CDR1 MNHEY, CDR2 SMNVEV (reference sequence). Trimming took 4 bases from V and 0 from J, leaving 15 bases between them. Here the CDR3 DNA reads TGTGCCAGCAGTTCACGCCAAACAGCCATGAACACTGAAGCTTTCTTT. This encodes CASSSRQTAMNTEAFF.

This clonotype occurred a few times. The rearrangement uses TRBV5-5 and TRBJ2-2, with 7 bases identical to TRBD2. The CDR3 runs 15 residues. From germline, CDR1 is SGHKS and CDR2 YYEKEE (reference sequence). Unmatched junction bases numbered 7, after V lost 6 bases and J lost 2 bases. CDR3 sequence: CASNLLADNTGELFF. DNA for the CDR3: TGTGCCAGCAACCTCCTAGCGGACAACACCGGGGAGCTGTTTTTT.

The chain joins TRBV5-1 to TRBJ1-1; 8 bases fit TRBD1. The CDR3 spans 16 residues. The junction had 5 bases not matched to a gene; V was cut back by 0 bases and J by 1 base. The germline V gene encodes CDR1 SGHRS and CDR2 YFSETQ. This chain's CDR3 is CASSLEWTGKNTEAFF. The CDR3 DNA sequence: TGCGCCAGCAGCTTGGAATGGACAGGGAAGAACACTGAAGCTTTCTTT.

This clonotype was seen only a few times. CDR3 protein: CASSGTSVAYEQYF. The CDR3 nucleotides are TGTGCCAGCAGTGGGACTAGCGTAGCCTACGAGCAGTACTTC. This rearrangement joins TRBV12-3 or TRBV12-4 to TRBJ2-7, with 10 positions matching TRBD2. The CDR3 has 14 amino acids. V lost 5 bases and J lost 2; bases outside the gene matches: 3.

The chain combines TRBV20-1 with TRBJ2-5, with 7 bases aligning to TRBD2. In germline, CDR1 is DFQATT, CDR2 SNEGSKA (reference sequence). The J segment lost 5 bases and the V segment lost 5 bases, leaving 5 bases of the junction unmatched. The CDR3 length is 12 residues. CDR3 DNA: TGCAGTGCTTGGGCGGGAGAGGAGACCCAGTACTTC. This encodes CSAWAGEETQYF.

This clonotype appeared a few times. This chain joins TRBV29-1 and TRBJ1-2, with D unresolved. CDR3 length equals 13 residues. CDR1 is SQVTM, CDR2 ANQGSEA, per germline. V lost 3 bases, J lost 0 bases, and 8 bases lay in between. The CDR3 is CSVDGRPNYGYTF. CDR3 DNA: TGCAGCGTTGATGGCCGCCCTAACTATGGCTACACCTTC.

The chain links TRBV4-3 to TRBJ2-7; D call uncertain. Per the germline V gene, CDR1 is LGHNA and CDR2 is YSLEER. This CDR3 is 16 amino acids long. V was shortened by 0 bases and J by 3 bases, with 15 bases between the two germline ends. CDR3 bases: TGCGCCAGCAGCCAAGATAGGGCTTTCCAAGGCTACGAGCAGTACTTC. This translates into CASSQDRAFQGYEQYF.

The rearrangement joins TRBV12-3 or TRBV12-4 to TRBJ2-7; 13 positions match TRBD2. V lost 8 bases to trimming and J lost 6 bases; unmatched junction nucleotides: 10. This CDR3 region has 15 residues. This CDR3 reads CASRHGLAGEVEQYF. CDR3 sequence (DNA): TGTGCCAGCCGACATGGACTAGCGGGGGAGGTCGAGCAGTACTTC.

This clonotype was seen a few times. The chain carries TRBV7-9 and TRBJ1-2; TRBD1 might be the D (6 bases). The V end was cut by 1 base, the J end by 5 bases, with 17 bases between. CDR3 length: 16 amino acids. In germline, CDR1 is SEHNR, CDR2 FQNEAQ (reference sequence). The CDR3 loop reads CASSLGYQGKLYGYTF. DNA of the CDR3: TGTGCCAGCAGCTTAGGGTACCAGGGGAAGTTGTATGGCTACACCTTC.

The chain links TRBV11-2 to TRBJ1-6; perhaps TRBD1 as D (5 bases). This CDR3 has 18 amino acids. Germline CDR1 SGHAT, CDR2 FQNNGV. V was shortened by 0 bases and J by 6 bases, with 18 bases between the two germline ends. For the CDR3, the DNA is TGTGCCAGCAGCTTAGAGGGTGCAGGGATTGGATCTAATTCACCCCTCCACTTT. Its protein is CASSLEGAGIGSNSPLHF.

This clonotype was seen only a few times. The V and J genes are TRBV2 and TRBJ2-7; TRBD1 agrees at 7 bases. The CDR3 is 13 residues long. Losses at the gene ends were 8 bases for V and 1 base for J; bases not matched to a gene: 5. Germline CDR1 reads SNHLY; CDR2 reads FYNNEI. In nucleotides, the CDR3 is TGTGCCAGCGCAGGGACAGAGTCCTACGAGCAGTACTTC. Amino acids: CASAGTESYEQYF.

The chain uses TRBV6-2 or TRBV6-3 and TRBJ2-6; the match to TRBD1 covers 9 bases. The V segment lost 2 bases and the J segment 4 bases; nucleotides outside the gene matches: 6. The CDR3 spans 17 residues. Germline CDR1 is MNHEY and CDR2 is SVGEGT. The CDR3 spells CASSYGTGRPGANVLTF. The CDR3, as DNA: TGTGCCAGCAGTTACGGGACAGGGCGGCCCGGGGCCAACGTCCTGACTTTC.

V usage is TRBV6-2 or TRBV6-3 and J usage is TRBJ2-1; D uncertain. V shed 5 bases and J shed 4 bases, with 6 bases lying between them. CDR1 and CDR2 from the germline V gene are MNHEY and SVGEGT. CDR3 length equals 12 residues. The CDR3 here is CASSGIYNEQFF. CDR3 in DNA: TGTGCCAGCAGTGGGATTTACAATGAGCAGTTCTTC.

This clonotype was recorded at least ten times. The chain carries TRBV29-1 and TRBJ2-7; possibly TRBD1 for D (5 bases). Germline CDR1 is SQVTM and CDR2 is ANQGSEA. The CDR3 is made up of 12 amino acids. V lost 5 bases and J 1 base, leaving 9 bases between the germline ends. CDR3 protein: CSVSTASYEQYF. CDR3 DNA: TGCAGCGTTTCGACAGCTTCCTACGAGCAGTACTTC.

The rearrangement uses TRBV20-1 and TRBJ2-5; tentatively, D is TRBD2 (6 bases). CDR1 is DFQATT, CDR2 SNEGSKA, per germline (reference sequence). The CDR3 loop spans 14 amino acids. The V and J ends lost 6 bases and 0 bases respectively, with 14 bases between them. In DNA, the CDR3 is TGCAGTGCCGCCTGGCGGGGTGACCAAGAGACCCAGTACTTC. Residues: CSAAWRGDQETQYF.

This clonotype was recorded a few times. The rearrangement links TRBV9 to TRBJ2-3; 14 positions agree with TRBD2. The length of the CDR3 is 17 residues. J was trimmed by 6 bases and V by 3 bases; bases with no gene match: 9. CDR1 and CDR2 (germline): SGDLS, YYNGEE. CDR3 in amino acids: CASSAGTSGRVVDTQYF. DNA for the CDR3: TGTGCCAGCAGCGCCGGGACTAGCGGGAGAGTGGTCGATACGCAGTATTTT.

This clonotype was detected only a few times. The J gene is TRBJ2-1, the V gene TRBV5-1; a weak D match, TRBD2 (6 bases). Per the germline V gene, CDR1 is SGHRS and CDR2 is YFSETQ. V lost 7 bases to trimming and J lost 3 bases, with 11 bases between them. CDR3 length: 13 amino acids. CDR3 residues: CASRDGGYNEQFF. The DNA for the CDR3 is TGCGCCAGCCGCGACGGGGGCTACAATGAGCAGTTCTTC.

This clonotype was recorded a few times. CDR3 in amino acids: CASSYVRGRRSNTEAFF. Written as DNA, the CDR3 is TGTGCCAGCAGTTACGTCCGGGGTCGGCGGTCGAACACTGAAGCTTTCTTT. This chain uses TRBV6-2 or TRBV6-3 with TRBJ1-1; D not certain. There are 17 residues in the CDR3. Per germline, CDR1 MNHEY and CDR2 SVGEGT. V was trimmed by 2 bases and J by 1 base, leaving 17 bases between them.